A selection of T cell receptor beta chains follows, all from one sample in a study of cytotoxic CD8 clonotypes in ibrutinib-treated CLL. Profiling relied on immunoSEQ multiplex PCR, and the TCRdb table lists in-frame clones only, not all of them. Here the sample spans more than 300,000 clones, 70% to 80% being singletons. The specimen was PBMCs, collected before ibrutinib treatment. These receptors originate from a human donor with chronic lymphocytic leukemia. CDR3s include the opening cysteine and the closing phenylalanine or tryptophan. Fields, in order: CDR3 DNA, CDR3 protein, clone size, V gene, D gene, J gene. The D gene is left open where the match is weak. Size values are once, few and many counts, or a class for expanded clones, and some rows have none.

TGCGCCAGCAGCTTGGACCGCGGGCCGATCTACGAGCAGTACTTC,CASSLDRGPIYEQYF,many,TRBV5-1,NA,TRBJ2-7
TGTGCCAGTAGTATCCCCCGAGGAGAGGGCGGGCAGCCCCAGCATTTT,CASSIPRGEGGQPQHF,NA,TRBV19,NA,TRBJ1-5
TGTGCCAGCAACACTTATGGGGGCGATCAGCCCCAGCATTTT,CASNTYGGDQPQHF,NA,TRBV28,NA,TRBJ1-5
TGTGCCAGCGGGGACACAAACAACTATGGCTACACCTTC,CASGDTNNYGYTF,NA,TRBV6-1,NA,TRBJ1-2
TGTGCCAGCAGCCCCCGACAGGGAACCTACAATGAGCAGTTCTTC,CASSPRQGTYNEQFF,NA,TRBV7-2,TRBD1,TRBJ2-1
TGCGCCAGCAGCCAAGTAGGACCGGGACAGGGGTTCGGTGAGCAGTTCTTC,CASSQVGPGQGFGEQFF,NA,TRBV4-1,TRBD1,TRBJ2-1
TGTGCCAGCAGCTCCGGACCTAGCGAGGTTTTCGCAGATACGCAGTATTTT,CASSSGPSEVFADTQYF,NA,TRBV7-8,NA,TRBJ2-3
TGTGCCAGCAAGGCCAGGGAGGTCGGAGAGACCCAGTACTTC,CASKAREVGETQYF,NA,TRBV2,NA,TRBJ2-5
TGTGCCAGCACCCTGTCTTGGGAGGGACCCGGGGAGCTGTTTTTT,CASTLSWEGPGELFF,NA,TRBV27,TRBD2,TRBJ2-2
TGTGCCAGCAGCTCCTTAGCGGGATACGAGCAGTACTTC,CASSSLAGYEQYF,NA,TRBV7-2,TRBD2,TRBJ2-7
TGTGCCAGCAGCCGCGTAATAGCGGCATTTGAGACCCAGTACTTC,CASSRVIAAFETQYF,NA,TRBV28,NA,TRBJ2-5
TGTGCCAGCAGTGGGGACAGGGGAGATCAGCCCCAGCATTTT,CASSGDRGDQPQHF,NA,TRBV2,TRBD1,TRBJ1-5
TGTGCCAGCAGCGAGACAGGGTACGAGCAGTACTTC,CASSETGYEQYF,NA,TRBV5-5,TRBD1,TRBJ2-7
TGCGCCAGCAGCCAACAGCGACTAGCGGGGACCACAGATACGCAGTATTTT,CASSQQRLAGTTDTQYF,few,TRBV4-1,TRBD2,TRBJ2-3
TGTGCCAGCAGCCCACAGGGGGCCAGGGAGACCCAGTACTTC,CASSPQGARETQYF,NA,TRBV5-4,TRBD1,TRBJ2-5
TGCGCCAGCAGCTTGGACGGACCGAATCAGCCCCAGCATTTT,CASSLDGPNQPQHF,few,TRBV5-1,NA,TRBJ1-5
TGTGCCAGCTCACCAACTAAGACATATTGGGATGAAGCTTTCTTT,CASSPTKTYWDEAFF,NA,TRBV18,NA,TRBJ1-1
TGTGCCAGCAGCGGTGGGGACAGAAGCGTGGCTTTCTTT,CASSGGDRSVAFF,NA,TRBV7-9,TRBD1,TRBJ1-1
TGTGCCAGCAGTAACAATGGGGCTTTCTACGAGCAGTACTTC,CASSNNGAFYEQYF,NA,TRBV6-6,NA,TRBJ2-7
TGTGCCAGCCTCCGGGACAGGGACAATGAGCAGTTCTTC,CASLRDRDNEQFF,NA,TRBV9,TRBD1,TRBJ2-1
TGTGCCAGCAGCCCTAGCAATGAGCAGTTCTTC,CASSPSNEQFF,NA,TRBV7-9,NA,TRBJ2-1
TGTGCCAGCAGTCCCCCTGAATCGCGGGACCGGTACGAGCAGTACTTC,CASSPPESRDRYEQYF,NA,TRBV27,NA,TRBJ2-7
TGTGCCAGCAGCAAAGGGACTAGCATGCACAATGAGCAGTTCTTC,CASSKGTSMHNEQFF,NA,TRBV5-4,TRBD2,TRBJ2-1
TGTGCCAGCAGTCCAAGACTAGCGGGAGTTGGGAATGAGCAGTTCTTC,CASSPRLAGVGNEQFF,NA,TRBV27,TRBD2,TRBJ2-1
TGTGCCAGCAGTGAAGAATTTTCGGGACTACCAGATGGACGAACCTACGAGCAGTACTTC,CASSEEFSGLPDGRTYEQYF,NA,TRBV6-1,TRBD2,TRBJ2-7
TGTGCCAGCAGTGAACGAGCGGGAGGTGTGCAGTACTTC,CASSERAGGVQYF,NA,TRBV2,TRBD2,TRBJ2-7
TGCGCCAGCAGCCAGCGACAGGTGAACACTGAAGCTTTCTTT,CASSQRQVNTEAFF,few,TRBV5-1,NA,TRBJ1-1
TGTGCCAGCAGCTTGTCCGGAAATCAGCCCCAGCATTTT,CASSLSGNQPQHF,few,TRBV11-1,NA,TRBJ1-5
TGTGCCAGCAGCGAAAGGAGCGGGAGTACCGATGAGCAGTTCTTC,CASSERSGSTDEQFF,NA,TRBV7-9,TRBD2,TRBJ2-1
TGTGCCAGCAGTTTACCCCCCCTTGGCCCCATGAACACTGAAGCTTTCTTT,CASSLPPLGPMNTEAFF,NA,TRBV28,NA,TRBJ1-1
TGTGCCAGCAGTTTAATAGGGAGGGCCTACAATGAGCAGTTCTTC,CASSLIGRAYNEQFF,NA,TRBV27,TRBD2,TRBJ2-1
TGTGCCAGCAGTTACTCGACGGGGTTGTTAGGTCGTGAGCAGTTCTTC,CASSYSTGLLGREQFF,NA,TRBV6-5,NA,TRBJ2-1
TGCGCCAGCAGCCAAGATGTGGGAGAATCAGATACGCAGTATTTT,CASSQDVGESDTQYF,NA,TRBV4-3,NA,TRBJ2-3
TGTGCCAGCAGTTATTCTAGCCTAAGCTCCTACAATGAGCAGTTCTTC,CASSYSSLSSYNEQFF,NA,TRBV6-6,NA,TRBJ2-1
TGTGCCAGCAGCACTCAGGGATGGCAAGAGACCCAGTACTTC,CASSTQGWQETQYF,NA,TRBV5-4,NA,TRBJ2-5
TGTGCCTGGAGTGACGGGACTTACTACGAGCAGTACTTC,CAWSDGTYYEQYF,NA,TRBV30,NA,TRBJ2-7
TGTGCCAGCAGCGTAGACGTCAATGAGCAGTTCTTC,CASSVDVNEQFF,NA,TRBV9,NA,TRBJ2-1
TGTGCCAGCAGTTTTCAGGGAAACACTGAAGCTTTCTTT,CASSFQGNTEAFF,NA,TRBV27,NA,TRBJ1-1
TGCGCCAGCAGCCAACGGGGGGCTTATAACGGGGAGCTGTTTTTT,CASSQRGAYNGELFF,once,TRBV4-1,NA,TRBJ2-2
TGCGCCAGCAGCCCAACCCCAGGGATTTGGAACACTGAAGCTTTCTTT,CASSPTPGIWNTEAFF,NA,TRBV4-3,NA,TRBJ1-1
TGTGCCAGCAGTGACGGCGGGAGCCCCCACGAGCAGTACTTC,CASSDGGSPHEQYF,NA,TRBV27,TRBD2,TRBJ2-7
TGTGCCAGCAGCCCCCCTAGCGGGAGGGCCGGCTACAATGAGCAGTTCTTC,CASSPPSGRAGYNEQFF,NA,TRBV5-5,TRBD2,TRBJ2-1
TGTGCCAGCAGCCGGGACTCAGACACAACTAATGAAAAACTGTTTTTT,CASSRDSDTTNEKLFF,NA,TRBV7-2,NA,TRBJ1-4
TGTGCCAGCAGTCGAGACATCAACTACGAGCAGTACTTC,CASSRDINYEQYF,few,TRBV7-7,NA,TRBJ2-7
TGTGCCAGCAGTTTACGGACAGATAATTCACCCCTCCACTTT,CASSLRTDNSPLHF,NA,TRBV27,NA,TRBJ1-6
TGTGCCTGGAAGCGCGGGAGAGGCTACGAGCAGTACTTC,CAWKRGRGYEQYF,NA,TRBV30,TRBD2,TRBJ2-7
TGTGCCAGCAGCTATGGACTAAACTCCTACGAGCAGTACTTC,CASSYGLNSYEQYF,NA,TRBV7-2,NA,TRBJ2-7
TGTGCCAGCAGCCGCGGTTGGACCGGGGACTACGAGCAGTACTTC,CASSRGWTGDYEQYF,NA,TRBV27,NA,TRBJ2-7
TGCGCCAGCAGCCAAGCTGGACGGGAGCTGAATGAGCAGTTCTTC,CASSQAGRELNEQFF,NA,TRBV4-3,NA,TRBJ2-1
TGTGCCAGCAGCTTGGTACAGAGCAATGAGCAGTTCTTC,CASSLVQSNEQFF,NA,TRBV5-4,NA,TRBJ2-1
TGTGCCAGCAGCCGTGTGGCAGGGGGCTACGAGCAGTACTTC,CASSRVAGGYEQYF,NA,TRBV7-9,TRBD1,TRBJ2-7
TGTGCCAGCAGCGTAGTAGCAGTTACAGGTTTCTATGGCTACACCTTC,CASSVVAVTGFYGYTF,NA,TRBV9,NA,TRBJ1-2
TGTGCCAGCAGTTTAAAGGGTAGGGAGCAGTTCTTC,CASSLKGREQFF,NA,TRBV27,NA,TRBJ2-1